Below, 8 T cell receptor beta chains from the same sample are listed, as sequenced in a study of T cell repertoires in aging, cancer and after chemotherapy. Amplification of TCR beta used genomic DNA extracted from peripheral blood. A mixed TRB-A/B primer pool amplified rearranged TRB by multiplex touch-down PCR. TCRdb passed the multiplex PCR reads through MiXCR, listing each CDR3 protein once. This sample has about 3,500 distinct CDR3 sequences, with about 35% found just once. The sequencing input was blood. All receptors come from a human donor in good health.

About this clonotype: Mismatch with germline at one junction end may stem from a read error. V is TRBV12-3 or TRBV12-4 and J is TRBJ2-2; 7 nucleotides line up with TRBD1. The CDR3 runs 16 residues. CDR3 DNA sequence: TGTGCCAGCAGCCCCCACGAGACAGGGAACGCCGGGGAGCTGTTTTTT. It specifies CASSPHETGNAGELFF.

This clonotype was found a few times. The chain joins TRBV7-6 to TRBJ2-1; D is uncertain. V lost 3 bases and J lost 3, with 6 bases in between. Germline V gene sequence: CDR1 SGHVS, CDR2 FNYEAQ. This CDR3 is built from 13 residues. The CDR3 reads CASSFNNYNEQFF. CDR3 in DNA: TGTGCCAGCAGCTTTAACAACTACAATGAGCAGTTCTTC.

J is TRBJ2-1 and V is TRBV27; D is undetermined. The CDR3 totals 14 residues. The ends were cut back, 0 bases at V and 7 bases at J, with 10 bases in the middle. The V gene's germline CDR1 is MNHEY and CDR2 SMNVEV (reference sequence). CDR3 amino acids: CASSLSGNRNEQFF. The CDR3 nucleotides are TGTGCCAGCAGTTTATCGGGGAATAGGAATGAGCAGTTCTTC.

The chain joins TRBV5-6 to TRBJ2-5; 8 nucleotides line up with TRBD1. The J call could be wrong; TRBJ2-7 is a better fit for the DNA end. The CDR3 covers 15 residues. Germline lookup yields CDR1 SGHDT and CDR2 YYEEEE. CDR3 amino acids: CASSFRGTGTYEQYF. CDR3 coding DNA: TGTGCCAGCAGCTTTCGCGGGACAGGCACTTACGAGCAGTACTTC.

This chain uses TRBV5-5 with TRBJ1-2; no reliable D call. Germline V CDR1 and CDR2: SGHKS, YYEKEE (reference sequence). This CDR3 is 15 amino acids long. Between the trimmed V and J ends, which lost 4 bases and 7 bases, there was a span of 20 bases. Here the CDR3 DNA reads TGTGCCAGCAGCCTGGGAATTAGGGTGACCGGTGGCTACACCTTC. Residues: CASSLGIRVTGGYTF.

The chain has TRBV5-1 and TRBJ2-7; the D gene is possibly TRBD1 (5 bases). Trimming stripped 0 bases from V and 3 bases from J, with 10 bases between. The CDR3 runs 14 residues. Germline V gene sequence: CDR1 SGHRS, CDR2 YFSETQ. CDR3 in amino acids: CASSLVGQGYEQYF. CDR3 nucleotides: TGCGCCAGCAGCTTGGTAGGCCAGGGCTACGAGCAGTACTTC.

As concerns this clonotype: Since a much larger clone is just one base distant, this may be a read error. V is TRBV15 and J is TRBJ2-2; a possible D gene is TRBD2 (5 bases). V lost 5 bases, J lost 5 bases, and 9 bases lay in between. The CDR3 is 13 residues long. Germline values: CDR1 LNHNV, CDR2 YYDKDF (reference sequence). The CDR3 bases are TGTGCCACCAGCGGAGGATGGACCGGGGAGCTGTTTTTT. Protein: CATSGGWTGELFF.

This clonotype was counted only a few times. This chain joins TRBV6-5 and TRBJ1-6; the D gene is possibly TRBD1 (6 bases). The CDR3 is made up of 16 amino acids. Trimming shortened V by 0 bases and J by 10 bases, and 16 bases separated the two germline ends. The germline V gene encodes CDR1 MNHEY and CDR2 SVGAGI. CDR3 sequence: CASSYSTKGEGSPLHF. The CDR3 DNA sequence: TGTGCCAGCAGTTACTCGACAAAGGGGGAGGGATCACCCCTCCACTTT.